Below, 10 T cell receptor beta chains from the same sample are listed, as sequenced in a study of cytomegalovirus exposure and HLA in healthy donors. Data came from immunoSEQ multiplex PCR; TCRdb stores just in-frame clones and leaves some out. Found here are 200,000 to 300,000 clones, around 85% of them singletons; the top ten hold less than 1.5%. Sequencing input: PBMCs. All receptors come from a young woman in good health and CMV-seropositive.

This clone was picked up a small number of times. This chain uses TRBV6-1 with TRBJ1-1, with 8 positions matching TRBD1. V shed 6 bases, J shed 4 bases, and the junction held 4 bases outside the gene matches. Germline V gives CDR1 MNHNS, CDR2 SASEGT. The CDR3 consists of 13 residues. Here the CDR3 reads CASSRTGITEAFF. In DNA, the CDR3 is TGTGCCAGCAGCCGGACAGGGATCACTGAAGCTTTCTTT.

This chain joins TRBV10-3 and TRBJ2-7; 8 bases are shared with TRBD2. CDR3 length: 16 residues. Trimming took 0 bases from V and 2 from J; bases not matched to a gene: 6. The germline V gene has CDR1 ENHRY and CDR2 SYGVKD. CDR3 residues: CAISESNLGGAYEQYF. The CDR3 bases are TGTGCCATCAGTGAGTCGAATCTCGGGGGGGCCTACGAGCAGTACTTC.

CDR3 in DNA: TGCGCCAGCAGCTCCCAACCGGGACTAGTTAACAATGAGCAGTTCTTC. This sequence encodes CASSSQPGLVNNEQFF. This chain joins TRBV5-1 and TRBJ2-1, with 8 bases that match TRBD2. V shed 3 bases and J 5 bases; nucleotides not matched to a gene: 10. Germline CDR1 and CDR2: SGHRS and YFSETQ. CDR3 length equals 16 residues.

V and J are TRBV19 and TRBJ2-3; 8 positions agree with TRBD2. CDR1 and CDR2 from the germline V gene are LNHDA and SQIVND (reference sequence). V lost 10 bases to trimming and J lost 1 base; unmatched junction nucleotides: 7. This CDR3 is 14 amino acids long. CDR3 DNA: TGTGCCACCGCCCCGGGACTAGGCACAGATACGCAGTATTTT. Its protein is CATAPGLGTDTQYF.

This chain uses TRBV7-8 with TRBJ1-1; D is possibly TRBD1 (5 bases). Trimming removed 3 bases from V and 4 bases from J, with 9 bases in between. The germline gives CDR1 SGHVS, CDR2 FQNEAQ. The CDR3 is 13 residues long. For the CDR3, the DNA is TGTGCCAGCAGCTTGCCGGGGGGCACTGAAGCTTTCTTT. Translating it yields CASSLPGGTEAFF.

This chain's CDR3 is CSVVGTSTDLSSTDTQYF. The CDR3 DNA is TGCAGCGTTGTTGGCACTAGCACCGACCTTTCTAGCACAGATACGCAGTATTTT. The chain joins TRBV29-1 to TRBJ2-3, with a tentative D call TRBD2 (6 bases). V was clipped by 4 bases and J by 0 bases, with 23 bases between them. Germline V gene sequence: CDR1 SQVTM, CDR2 ANQGSEA. The CDR3 runs to 18 residues.

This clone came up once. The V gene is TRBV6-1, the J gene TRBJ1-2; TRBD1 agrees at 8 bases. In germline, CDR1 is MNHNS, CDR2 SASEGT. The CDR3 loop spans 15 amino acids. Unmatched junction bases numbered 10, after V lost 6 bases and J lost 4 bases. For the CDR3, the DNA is TGTGCCAGCAGAGTAACCGGGACAGGTTTCTATGGCTACACCTTC. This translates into CASRVTGTGFYGYTF.

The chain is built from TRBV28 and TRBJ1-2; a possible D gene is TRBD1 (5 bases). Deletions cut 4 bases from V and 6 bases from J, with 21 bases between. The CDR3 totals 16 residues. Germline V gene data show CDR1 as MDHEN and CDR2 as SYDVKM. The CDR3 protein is CASSSGGALSRDGYTF. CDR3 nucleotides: TGTGCCAGCAGTTCGGGTGGGGCGCTGTCTAGGGATGGCTACACCTTC.

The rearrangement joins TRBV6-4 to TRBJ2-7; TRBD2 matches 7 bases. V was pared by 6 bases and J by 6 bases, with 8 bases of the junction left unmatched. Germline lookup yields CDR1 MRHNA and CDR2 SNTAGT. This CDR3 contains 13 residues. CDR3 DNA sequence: TGTGCCAGCAGCGCCTTGGGAGGGTCCGAGCAGTACTTC. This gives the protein CASSALGGSEQYF.

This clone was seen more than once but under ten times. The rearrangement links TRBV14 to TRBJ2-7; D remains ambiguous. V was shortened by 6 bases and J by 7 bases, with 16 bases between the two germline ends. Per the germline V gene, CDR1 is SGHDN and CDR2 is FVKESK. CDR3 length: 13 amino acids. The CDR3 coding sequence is TGTGCCAGCAGTAACCCGAACGCCGGGGAGCAGTACTTC. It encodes CASSNPNAGEQYF.